A selection of T cell receptor beta chains follows, all from one sample in a study of T cell repertoires in cytomegalovirus infection. TCRdb reprocessed the reads with MiXCR, giving one entry per CDR3 protein. This table holds some 590,000 distinct CDR3 sequences, around 40% found once. Antigens of these TCRs are unknown. The sequences come from cultured PBMCs, collected from culture after CMV antigen stimulation. The receptors come from a human donor in good health (CMV status not recorded). Some clones in this sample may be carry-over from other donors' samples. CDR3s include the opening cysteine and the closing phenylalanine or tryptophan. D genes are given only for firm matches. Part of the rows lack a size; the others show once, few, many or a class for expanded clones.

many | TRBJ2-7 | NA | TRBV7-2 | TGTGCCAGCAGCCCACGTCGGACTTTTTCCTCCTACGAGCAGTACTTC | CASSPRRTFSSYEQYF
NA | TRBJ2-1 | NA | TRBV7-9 | TGTGCCAGCAGCTTAGAGGCCTCCTTTTTCGACTACAATGAGCAGTTCTTC | CASSLEASFFDYNEQFF
few | TRBJ2-1 | NA | TRBV7-2 | TGTGCCAGCAGCCTGAAGACCGCGGGGCAGTTCTTC | CASSLKTAGQFF
NA | TRBJ2-7 | NA | TRBV11-3 | TGTGCCAGCAGCTCCGGTGAGCCGGGGACGCTTTACGAGCAGTACTTC | CASSSGEPGTLYEQYF
NA | TRBJ2-3 | TRBD2 | TRBV2 | TGTGCCAGCAGTGCGGGACTAGCGGGGGGACCTTCCACAGATACGCAGTATTTT | CASSAGLAGGPSTDTQYF
NA | TRBJ1-3 | NA | TRBV7-9 | TGTGCCAGCAGCACCCCTCGGGGGCGGCGTGGAAACACCATATATTTT | CASSTPRGRRGNTIYF
NA | TRBJ2-3 | NA | TRBV4-3 | TGCGCCAGCAGCCAAGACTCGGGGACTACGCAGTATTTT | CASSQDSGTTQYF
NA | TRBJ1-2 | NA | TRBV12-3/TRBV12-4 | TGTGCCAGCAGTTTACGTTCGGCGGCTAACTATGGCTACACCTTC | CASSLRSAANYGYTF
many | TRBJ2-2 | NA | TRBV7-2 | TGTGCCAGCAGCTTCTCCGGAGGGACCGGGGAGCTGTTTTTT | CASSFSGGTGELFF
NA | TRBJ2-5 | TRBD2 | TRBV20-1 | TGCAGTGCTAGACTGACTAGCGGGGGGGAATGGCAAGAGACCCAGTACTTC | CSARLTSGGEWQETQYF
NA | TRBJ2-7 | TRBD1 | TRBV3-1 | TGTGCCAGCAGCCAAGATACCCCCGGGACAGTTTCGTTCGTCGAGCAGTACTTC | CASSQDTPGTVSFVEQYF
NA | TRBJ2-5 | NA | TRBV7-6 | TGTGCCAGCAGCAAAGGGGGGGGCCGTCAAGAGACCCAGTACTTC | CASSKGGGRQETQYF
NA | TRBJ1-6 | NA | TRBV7-2 | TGTGCCAGCAGCTTAGTAGGGGTGAGCTCCTATAATTCACCCCTCCACTTT | CASSLVGVSSYNSPLHF
NA | TRBJ2-7 | NA | TRBV7-9 | TGTGCCAGCAGCTCCCTCGGGCAGGGGATCGACGAGCAGTACTTC | CASSSLGQGIDEQYF
NA | TRBJ1-1 | NA | TRBV7-9 | TGTGCCAGCAGCTTATACCTCGACAGCACTGAAGCTTTCTTT | CASSLYLDSTEAFF
NA | TRBJ2-1 | NA | TRBV7-6 | TGTGCCAGCAGCCCAGGGTTACTTAACAATGAGCAGTTCTTC | CASSPGLLNNEQFF
NA | TRBJ2-1 | TRBD1 | TRBV19 | TGTGCCAGTCTTGACAGGGGTATGGGTGAGCAGTTCTTC | CASLDRGMGEQFF
NA | TRBJ2-5 | TRBD1 | TRBV6-2/TRBV6-3 | TGTGCCAGCAGTTACGGGACAGCCAAAGAGACCCAGTACTTC | CASSYGTAKETQYF
NA | TRBJ1-1 | NA | TRBV7-9 | TGTGCCAGCAGCTTAGGAGTGGTCCGGGGAGCTTTCTTT | CASSLGVVRGAFF
NA | TRBJ1-2 | NA | TRBV11-2 | TGTGCCAGCAACCCGGTGGTGGGGCGCCGACACTATGGCTACACCTTC | CASNPVVGRRHYGYTF
many | TRBJ2-1 | NA | TRBV7-2 | TGTGCCAGCAGCCGGGACCCAGATTCCAATGAGCAGTTCTTC | CASSRDPDSNEQFF
few | TRBJ2-7 | TRBD2 | TRBV7-4 | TGTGCCAGCAGCCACGGACTAGCGGTCACCACCACCTACGAGCAGTACTTC | CASSHGLAVTTTYEQYF
NA | TRBJ2-2 | NA | TRBV10-3 | TGTGCCATCAGCCGCCCCTACAGGAACACCGGGGAGCTGTTTTTT | CAISRPYRNTGELFF
NA | TRBJ2-7 | TRBD2 | TRBV6-6 | TGTGCCAGCAGTACCCACTCAAGCGGGACTGTCTACGAGCAGTACTTC | CASSTHSSGTVYEQYF
many | TRBJ2-1 | NA | TRBV6-1 | TGTGCTAGCCTCCAGTTGATTGGGCTCTCCAGGGGCAATGAGCAGTTCTTC | CASLQLIGLSRGNEQFF
few | TRBJ2-1 | NA | TRBV6-5 | TGTGCCAGCAGTTTTACAGGGGGGGTCTTCAATGAGCAGTTCTTC | CASSFTGGVFNEQFF
few | TRBJ1-2 | NA | TRBV7-2 | TGTGCCAGCAGCATAAGGGGTCCTGGCTACACCTTC | CASSIRGPGYTF
NA | TRBJ1-5 | NA | TRBV24-1 | TGTGCCACCAGTGAGGACTCCTATAGCAATCAGCCCCAGCATTTT | CATSEDSYSNQPQHF
NA | TRBJ1-1 | NA | TRBV6-6 | TGTGCCAGCAGTTACTCCGCAGTTGACACTGAAGCTTTCTTT | CASSYSAVDTEAFF
NA | TRBJ1-5 | TRBD1 | TRBV18 | TGTGCCAGCTCACCACCATGGGACAGGGGTTACGGAAGCAATCAGCCCCAGCATTTT | CASSPPWDRGYGSNQPQHF
NA | TRBJ2-5 | TRBD1 | TRBV5-5 | TGTGCCAGCAGCTCGACGACAGGGGTGAGAGAGACCCAGTACTTC | CASSSTTGVRETQYF
NA | TRBJ1-1 | NA | TRBV10-3 | TGTGCCATCTGGGATCTACGACCGCCCGGGGAAGCTTTCTTT | CAIWDLRPPGEAFF
few | TRBJ1-6 | NA | TRBV7-2 | TGTGCCAGCAGCATCGGGACGCTGTCGATGTCACCCCTCCACTTT | CASSIGTLSMSPLHF
NA | TRBJ1-2 | NA | TRBV12-3/TRBV12-4 | TGTGCCAGCAGTTTGGGGCAGCGGCATGGCTACACCTTC | CASSLGQRHGYTF
NA | TRBJ2-4 | NA | TRBV7-9 | TGTGCCAGCAGCCGTGAGGTAGCCAAAAACATTCAGTACTTC | CASSREVAKNIQYF
NA | TRBJ1-1 | NA | TRBV11-1 | TGTGCCAGCAGCTTAGCGTACCAGGGGAACACTGAAGCTTTCTTT | CASSLAYQGNTEAFF
NA | TRBJ2-3 | TRBD2 | TRBV7-2 | TGTGCCAGCAGCCAGGGACTAGCGGGGGGGTCGGATACGCAGTATTTT | CASSQGLAGGSDTQYF
few | TRBJ2-5 | NA | TRBV7-9 | TGTGCCAGCAGCTGGGGGGTGGAGACCCAGTACTTC | CASSWGVETQYF
few | TRBJ1-6 | NA | TRBV6-1 | TGTGCCAGCAGTACCCAAGGCGAGATCGGTTCACCCCTCCACTTT | CASSTQGEIGSPLHF
NA | TRBJ2-7 | TRBD2 | TRBV6-1 | TGTGCCAGCAGTGAAAGGCTAGCGGGAGGGTTCTACGAGCAGTACTTC | CASSERLAGGFYEQYF
many | TRBJ2-5 | NA | TRBV7-2 | TGTGCCAGCAGCTTGCAGGGAGAGACCCAGTACTTC | CASSLQGETQYF
NA | TRBJ2-3 | TRBD2 | TRBV10-3 | TGTGCCATCAGTGAACTAGCGGGAGTAGATACGCAGTATTTT | CAISELAGVDTQYF
NA | TRBJ2-5 | NA | TRBV19 | TGTGCCAGTAGTATGGGGGCCTATGAGACCCAGTACTTC | CASSMGAYETQYF
NA | TRBJ2-1 | TRBD2 | TRBV6-6 | TGTGCCAGCAGCCCTGCCTTGGCGGGGGGGAATGAGCAGTTCTTC | CASSPALAGGNEQFF
NA | TRBJ2-5 | NA | TRBV7-2 | TGTGCCAGCAGCCGGCGGAGAGAAGAGACCCAGTACTTC | CASSRRREETQYF
few | TRBJ2-1 | TRBD2 | TRBV20-1 | TGCAGTGCTAGAGGGACTAGCGGGGGGGCCACCCCGGCCTACAATGAGCAGTTCTTC | CSARGTSGGATPAYNEQFF
NA | TRBJ1-1 | TRBD1 | TRBV7-9 | TGTGCCAGCAGCATAGCCGGGACAGTCAACACTGAAGCTTTCTTT | CASSIAGTVNTEAFF
NA | TRBJ1-3 | NA | TRBV7-8 | TGTGCCAGCAGCCCCCGTGGCTCTGGAAACACCATATATTTT | CASSPRGSGNTIYF